A selection of T cell receptor beta chains follows, all from one sample in a study of blood T cell repertoires in COVID-19. Clones were read by immunoSEQ multiplex PCR, and TCRdb kept only the in-frame ones, dropping some. The sample yields approximately 380,000 clones, around nine tenths seen once. Material for sequencing was PBMCs or T cells enriched from blood (not recorded which). The receptors shown here come from a woman in her late teens or twenties who had recovered from COVID-19. Both conserved end residues are part of each CDR3. Fields, in order: J gene, D gene, clone size, V gene, CDR3 protein, CDR3 DNA. D genes are given only for firm matches. Rows give clone size only sometimes, using once, few, many, or a class for an expanded clone.

j_call: TRBJ1-1; d_call: .; clone_size: .; v_call: TRBV9; cdr3_aa: CASSAHAGTEAFF; cdr3_nt: TGTGCCAGCAGCGCCCATGCGGGGACGGAGGCTTTCTTT
j_call: TRBJ2-1; d_call: .; clone_size: .; v_call: TRBV5-1; cdr3_aa: CASSFGDGSSYNEQFF; cdr3_nt: TGCGCCAGCAGCTTTGGGGACGGGAGCTCCTACAATGAGCAGTTCTTC
j_call: TRBJ1-2; d_call: .; clone_size: .; v_call: TRBV28; cdr3_aa: CASTGEPRFYTF; cdr3_nt: TGTGCCAGCACTGGGGAGCCCCGCTTCTACACCTTC
j_call: TRBJ1-3; d_call: .; clone_size: .; v_call: TRBV18; cdr3_aa: CASSPTGASGNTIYF; cdr3_nt: TGTGCCAGCTCACCCACAGGAGCCTCTGGAAACACCATATATTTT
j_call: TRBJ2-7; d_call: TRBD1; clone_size: .; v_call: TRBV6-5; cdr3_aa: CASRRPGQGDEQYF; cdr3_nt: TGTGCCAGCAGACGACCGGGACAGGGGGACGAGCAGTACTTC
j_call: TRBJ1-6; d_call: .; clone_size: .; v_call: TRBV4-1; cdr3_aa: CASSQNTGTPNSPLHF; cdr3_nt: TGCGCCAGCAGCCAGAATACCGGGACACCCAATTCACCCCTCCACTTT
j_call: TRBJ1-1; d_call: .; clone_size: .; v_call: TRBV27; cdr3_aa: CASSLTGHTEAFF; cdr3_nt: TGTGCCAGCAGTTTAACAGGGCACACTGAAGCTTTCTTT
j_call: TRBJ2-3; d_call: TRBD2; clone_size: .; v_call: TRBV27; cdr3_aa: CASSFGGGTPDTQYF; cdr3_nt: TGTGCCAGCAGTTTCGGCGGGGGGACGCCAGATACGCAGTATTTT
j_call: TRBJ2-5; d_call: .; clone_size: .; v_call: TRBV3-1/TRBV3-2; cdr3_aa: CASGGTPGETQYF; cdr3_nt: TGTGCCAGCGGAGGTACCCCCGGGGAGACCCAGTACTTC
j_call: TRBJ1-2; d_call: TRBD1; clone_size: .; v_call: TRBV18; cdr3_aa: CASGAPSGTGTANYGYTF; cdr3_nt: TGTGCCAGTGGGGCGCCTTCCGGGACAGGGACAGCTAACTATGGCTACACCTTC
j_call: TRBJ2-5; d_call: .; clone_size: .; v_call: TRBV3-1/TRBV3-2; cdr3_aa: CASSQDENQETQYF; cdr3_nt: TGTGCCAGCAGCCAAGATGAGAATCAAGAGACCCAGTACTTC
j_call: TRBJ1-2; d_call: TRBD1; clone_size: .; v_call: TRBV4-1; cdr3_aa: CASSQGDRNGYTF; cdr3_nt: TGCGCCAGCAGCCAAGGGGACAGAAATGGCTACACCTTC
j_call: TRBJ2-5; d_call: .; clone_size: .; v_call: TRBV6-5; cdr3_aa: CASSLRQETQYF; cdr3_nt: TGTGCCAGCAGCCTGCGACAAGAGACCCAGTACTTC
j_call: TRBJ2-7; d_call: TRBD1; clone_size: .; v_call: TRBV11-2; cdr3_aa: CASSLDRGTYEQYF; cdr3_nt: TGTGCCAGCAGCTTGGACAGGGGGACCTACGAGCAGTACTTC
j_call: TRBJ1-1; d_call: TRBD1; clone_size: .; v_call: TRBV4-2; cdr3_aa: CASSQDPDRVTEAFF; cdr3_nt: TGTGCCAGCAGCCAAGACCCCGACAGGGTCACTGAAGCTTTCTTT
j_call: TRBJ1-4; d_call: TRBD1; clone_size: .; v_call: TRBV7-8; cdr3_aa: CASSLRDRDEKLFF; cdr3_nt: TGTGCCAGCAGCTTAAGGGACAGGGATGAAAAACTGTTCTTT
j_call: TRBJ1-6; d_call: TRBD1; clone_size: .; v_call: TRBV25-1; cdr3_aa: CASSESLPWTGPSPLHF; cdr3_nt: TGTGCCAGCAGTGAATCGTTACCCTGGACAGGGCCTTCACCCCTCCACTTT
j_call: TRBJ2-3; d_call: .; clone_size: .; v_call: TRBV4-1; cdr3_aa: CASSLDQDRRHSTDTQYF; cdr3_nt: TGCGCCAGCAGCTTAGACCAAGATAGGCGGCACAGCACAGATACGCAGTATTTT
j_call: TRBJ2-7; d_call: .; clone_size: .; v_call: TRBV27; cdr3_aa: CATSWGSSYEQYF; cdr3_nt: TGTGCCACCTCATGGGGCAGCTCCTACGAGCAGTACTTC
j_call: TRBJ1-1; d_call: TRBD1; clone_size: .; v_call: TRBV5-8; cdr3_aa: CASSPYRGHGSEAFF; cdr3_nt: TGTGCCAGCAGTCCTTACAGGGGCCACGGTAGTGAAGCTTTCTTT
j_call: TRBJ2-5; d_call: .; clone_size: .; v_call: TRBV6-5; cdr3_aa: CASRDGQQETQYF; cdr3_nt: TGTGCCAGCAGGGATGGACAGCAAGAGACCCAGTACTTC
j_call: TRBJ1-2; d_call: .; clone_size: .; v_call: TRBV7-2; cdr3_aa: CASSPTGFRDGYTF; cdr3_nt: TGTGCCAGCAGCCCCACAGGGTTTCGGGATGGCTACACCTTC
j_call: TRBJ1-1; d_call: TRBD1; clone_size: .; v_call: TRBV28; cdr3_aa: CASSSLGTGRTEAFF; cdr3_nt: TGTGCCAGCAGTTCACTAGGGACAGGCCGCACTGAAGCTTTCTTT
j_call: TRBJ1-6; d_call: .; clone_size: once; v_call: TRBV6-5; cdr3_aa: CASSYTITDHNSPLHF; cdr3_nt: TGTGCCAGCAGTTACACGATCACAGACCATAATTCACCCCTCCACTTT
j_call: TRBJ2-2; d_call: .; clone_size: .; v_call: TRBV10-1; cdr3_aa: CASSDRGHGELFF; cdr3_nt: TGCGCCAGCAGTGACAGGGGTCACGGGGAGCTGTTTTTT
j_call: TRBJ2-7; d_call: .; clone_size: .; v_call: TRBV27; cdr3_aa: CASSFGGSQIVEQYF; cdr3_nt: TGTGCCAGCAGTTTCGGGGGATCCCAGATTGTTGAGCAGTACTTC
j_call: TRBJ2-1; d_call: TRBD1; clone_size: .; v_call: TRBV27; cdr3_aa: CASSPFPLRDRDNNEQFF; cdr3_nt: TGTGCCAGTTCACCCTTCCCGCTACGGGACAGGGATAACAATGAGCAGTTCTTC